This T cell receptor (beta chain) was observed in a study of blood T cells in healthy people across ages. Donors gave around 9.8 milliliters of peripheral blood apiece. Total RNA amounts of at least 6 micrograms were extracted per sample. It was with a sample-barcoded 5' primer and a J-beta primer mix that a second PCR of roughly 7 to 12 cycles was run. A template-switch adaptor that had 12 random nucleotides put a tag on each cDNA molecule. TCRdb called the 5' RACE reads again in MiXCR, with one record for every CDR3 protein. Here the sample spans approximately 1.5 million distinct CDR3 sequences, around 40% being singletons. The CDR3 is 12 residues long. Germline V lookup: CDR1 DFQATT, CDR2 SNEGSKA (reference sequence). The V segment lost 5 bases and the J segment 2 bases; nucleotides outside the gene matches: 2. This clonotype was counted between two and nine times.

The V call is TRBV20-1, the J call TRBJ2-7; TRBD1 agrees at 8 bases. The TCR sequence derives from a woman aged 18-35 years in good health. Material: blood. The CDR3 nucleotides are TGCAGTGCTTCGGACAGGGCCTACGAGCAGTACTTC. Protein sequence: CSASDRAYEQYF.